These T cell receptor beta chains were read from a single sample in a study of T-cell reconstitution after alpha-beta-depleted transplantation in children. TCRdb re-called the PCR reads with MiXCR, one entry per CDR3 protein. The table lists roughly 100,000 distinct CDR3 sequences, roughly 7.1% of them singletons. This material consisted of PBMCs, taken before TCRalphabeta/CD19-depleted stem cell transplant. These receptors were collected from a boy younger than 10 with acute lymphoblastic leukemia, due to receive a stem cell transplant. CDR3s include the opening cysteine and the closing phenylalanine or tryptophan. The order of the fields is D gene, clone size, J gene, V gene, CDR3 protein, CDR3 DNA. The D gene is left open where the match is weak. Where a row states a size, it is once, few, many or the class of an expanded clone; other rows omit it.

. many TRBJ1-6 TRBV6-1 CASSGARDRGYYNSPLHF TGTGCCAGCAGTGGTGCCAGGGATCGGGGCTACTATAATTCACCCCTCCACTTT
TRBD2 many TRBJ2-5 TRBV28 CASSLGTKETQYF TGTGCCAGCAGTTTAGGGACTAAAGAGACCCAGTACTTC
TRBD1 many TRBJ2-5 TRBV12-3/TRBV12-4 CASSTTRGTETQYF TGTGCCAGCAGTACGACCAGGGGGACAGAGACCCAGTACTTC
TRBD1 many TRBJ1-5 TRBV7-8 CASSPGTGGMEPQHF TGTGCCAGCAGCCCAGGGACAGGGGGCATGGAGCCCCAGCATTTT
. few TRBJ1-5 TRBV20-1 CSARDRGFSNQPQHF TGCAGTGCTAGAGATCGAGGGTTTAGTAATCAGCCCCAGCATTTT
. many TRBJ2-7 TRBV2 CASSGIILYEQYF TGTGCCAGCAGTGGGATCATACTTTACGAGCAGTACTTC
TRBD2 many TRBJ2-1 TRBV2 CASIGGGTYNEQFF TGTGCCAGCATTGGCGGGGGGACCTACAATGAGCAGTTCTTC
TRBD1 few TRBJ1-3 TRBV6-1 CASSAQTGRSGNTIYF TGTGCCAGCAGTGCCCAGACAGGGAGGAGTGGAAACACCATATATTTT
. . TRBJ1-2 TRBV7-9 CASMSLRNYGYTF TGTGCCAGCATGTCCTTAAGAAACTATGGCTACACCTTC
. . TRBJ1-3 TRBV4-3 CASSQVHRTHSGNTIYF TGCGCCAGCAGCCAAGTACACAGGACTCACTCTGGAAACACCATATATTTT
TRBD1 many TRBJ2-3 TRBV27 CASSLSLERTGSTDTQYF TGTGCCAGCAGTTTATCGTTGGAGAGGACAGGGAGCACAGATACGCAGTATTTT
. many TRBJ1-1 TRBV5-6 CASSLMTRRNTEAFF TGTGCCAGCAGCCTAATGACTCGCAGAAACACTGAAGCTTTCTTT
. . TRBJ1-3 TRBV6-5 CASRYRHLWSF TGTGCCAGCAGGTACAGGCACCTCTGGTCTTTT
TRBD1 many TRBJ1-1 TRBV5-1 CASSLADRGTEAFF TGCGCCAGCAGCTTGGCTGACAGGGGGACTGAAGCTTTCTTT
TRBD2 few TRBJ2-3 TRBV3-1 CASSQDLSVAGGRGTDTQYF TGTGCCAGCAGCCAAGATCTGTCGGTAGCGGGGGGTAGGGGCACAGATACGCAGTATTTT
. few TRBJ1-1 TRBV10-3 CAISARILAEPTGAFF TGTGCCATCAGTGCAAGGATACTTGCGGAGCCGACAGGAGCTTTCTTT
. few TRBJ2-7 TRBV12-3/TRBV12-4 CASSRFPGEQYF TGTGCCAGCAGCCGCTTTCCGGGTGAGCAGTACTTC
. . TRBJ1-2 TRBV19 CASIGRALPNYGYTF TGTGCCAGTATTGGCAGGGCTCTTCCAAACTATGGCTACACCTTC
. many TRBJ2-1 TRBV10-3 CASRTVDNEQFF TGTGCCTCCCGAACCGTTGACAATGAGCAGTTCTTC
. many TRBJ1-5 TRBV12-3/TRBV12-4 CASSSNSNQPQHF TGTGCCAGCAGTTCGAATAGCAATCAGCCCCAGCATTTT
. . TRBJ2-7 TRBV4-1 CASSQGPTGWIYEQYF TGCGCCAGCAGCCAAGGTCCGACAGGCTGGATATACGAGCAGTACTTC
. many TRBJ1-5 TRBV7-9 CASSPDRVQPQHF TGTGCCAGCAGCCCGGACAGAGTTCAGCCCCAGCATTTT
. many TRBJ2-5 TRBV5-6 CASKQEDQETQYF TGTGCCAGCAAACAAGAGGACCAAGAGACCCAGTACTTC